The clone carrying this T cell receptor beta chain was detected only a few times. Per the authors' pipeline: Reference gene primer amplification yielded estimated nucleated cell counts. Some clones are missing from TCRdb's copy, which holds only in-frame ones; the method was immunoSEQ multiplex PCR. For V, J and clone size, that table is used; D and trimming come from the DNA. The table records roughly 70,000 clones, 76% of them present only once. The Seattle patients, enrolled during active infection, were followed longitudinally. This entry is derived from a study of blood T cell repertoires in COVID-19. The wider study: The origin of the acute and convalescent COVID-19 samples was the United States, Italy and Spain. Sample material is recorded as cDNA or gDNA derived from T cells, B-cell-depleted T cells, or PBMCs.

V was shortened by 8 bases and J by 6 bases, with 15 bases between the two germline ends. CDR1 is SNHLY and CDR2 is FYNNEI in the germline V gene. CDR3 length equals 13 residues. V gene TRBV2 combines with J gene TRBJ2-3, with a weak D call TRBD1 (6 bases). This TCR derives from a man aged 55 to 70 with COVID-19, enrolled during active disease. Input material: peripheral blood. This CDR3 is CASSLQGPDTQYF. In DNA, the CDR3 is TGTGCCAGCTCTCTTCAGGGGCCCGATACGCAGTATTTT.